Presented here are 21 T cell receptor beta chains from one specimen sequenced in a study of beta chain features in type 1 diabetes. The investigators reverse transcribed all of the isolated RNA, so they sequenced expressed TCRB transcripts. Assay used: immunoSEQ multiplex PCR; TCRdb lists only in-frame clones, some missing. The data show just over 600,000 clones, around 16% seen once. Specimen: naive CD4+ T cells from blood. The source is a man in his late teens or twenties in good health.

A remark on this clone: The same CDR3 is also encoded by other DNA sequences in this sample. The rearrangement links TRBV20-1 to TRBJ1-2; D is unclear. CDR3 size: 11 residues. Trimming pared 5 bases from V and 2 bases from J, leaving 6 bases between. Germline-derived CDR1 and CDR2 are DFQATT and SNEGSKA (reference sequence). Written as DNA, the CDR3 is TGCAGTGCTGCGGGGAACTATGGCTACACCTTC. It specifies CSAAGNYGYTF.

The CDR3 loop is CASSLKTASIFYEQYF. The CDR3 nucleotides are TGTGCCAGCAGCTTAAAGACAGCAAGCATTTTTTACGAGCAGTACTTC. The chain joins TRBV7-8 to TRBJ2-7; the D gene is possibly TRBD1 (5 bases). The CDR3 loop spans 16 amino acids. V gave up 2 bases and J gave up 4 bases, with 18 bases separating them. Per germline, CDR1 SGHVS and CDR2 FQNEAQ.

CDR3 in DNA: TGTGCCAGCAGCGCAAGGACAGGGAGAACCGAGCAGTACTTC. This gives the protein CASSARTGRTEQYF. This chain joins TRBV9 and TRBJ2-7, with 8 bases matching TRBD1. Germline V gives CDR1 SGDLS, CDR2 YYNGEE. The CDR3 sequence is 14 residues long. J lost 6 bases, V lost 3 bases, and 8 bases had no gene match. The full variable domain, in which reference TRBV9 and TRBJ2-7 provide the parts outside the CDR3, is DSGVTQTPKHLITATGQRVTLRCSPRSGDLSVYWYQQSLDQGLQFLIQYYNGEERAKGNILERFSAQQFPDLHSELNLSSLELGDSALYFCASSARTGRTEQYFGPGTRLTVT.

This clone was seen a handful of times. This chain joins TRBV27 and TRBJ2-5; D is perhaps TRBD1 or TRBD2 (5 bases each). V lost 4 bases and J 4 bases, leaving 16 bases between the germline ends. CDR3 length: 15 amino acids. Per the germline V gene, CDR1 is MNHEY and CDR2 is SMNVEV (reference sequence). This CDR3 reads CASSSPREFGETQYF. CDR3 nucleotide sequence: TGTGCCAGCAGTTCCCCCAGGGAGTTCGGAGAGACCCAGTACTTC.

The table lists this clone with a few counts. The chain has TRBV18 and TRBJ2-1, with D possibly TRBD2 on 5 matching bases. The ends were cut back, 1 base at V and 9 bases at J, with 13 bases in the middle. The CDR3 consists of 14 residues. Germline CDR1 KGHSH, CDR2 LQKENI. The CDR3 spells CASSPRERGFEQFF. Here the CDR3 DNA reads TGTGCCAGCTCACCACGAGAAAGAGGGTTTGAGCAGTTCTTC.

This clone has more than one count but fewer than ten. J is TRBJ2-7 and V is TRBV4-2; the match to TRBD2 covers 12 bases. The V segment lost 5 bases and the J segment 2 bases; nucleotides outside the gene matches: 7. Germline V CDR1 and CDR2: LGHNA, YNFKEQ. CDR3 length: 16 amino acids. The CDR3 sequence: CASSSRTSGEAYEQYF. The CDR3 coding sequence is TGTGCCAGCAGCTCCCGGACTAGCGGGGAGGCCTACGAGCAGTACTTC.

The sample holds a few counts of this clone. The CDR3 bases are TGTGCCGAGGGACTAGCGGGAACCACCGGGGAGCTGTTTTTT. It codes for CAEGLAGTTGELFF. The chain carries TRBV7-2 and TRBJ2-2, with 13 bases identical to TRBD2. The CDR3 consists of 14 residues. Germline lookup yields CDR1 SGHTA and CDR2 FQGNSA. V lost 11 bases to trimming and J lost 4 bases; unmatched junction nucleotides: 4. Based on the CDR3 plus reference TRBV7-2 and TRBJ2-2, the full variable domain is GAGVSQSPSNKVTEKGKDVELRCDPISGHTALYWYRQSLGQGLEFLIYFQGNSAPDKSGLPSDRFSAERTGGSVSTLTIQRTQQEDSAVYLCAEGLAGTTGELFFGEGSRLTVL.

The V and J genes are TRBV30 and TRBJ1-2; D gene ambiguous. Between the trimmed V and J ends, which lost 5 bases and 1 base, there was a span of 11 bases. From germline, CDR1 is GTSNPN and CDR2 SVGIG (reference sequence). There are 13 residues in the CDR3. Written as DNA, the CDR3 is TGTGCCTGGGCGACGGCTGGTAACTATGGCTACACCTTC. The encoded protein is CAWATAGNYGYTF.

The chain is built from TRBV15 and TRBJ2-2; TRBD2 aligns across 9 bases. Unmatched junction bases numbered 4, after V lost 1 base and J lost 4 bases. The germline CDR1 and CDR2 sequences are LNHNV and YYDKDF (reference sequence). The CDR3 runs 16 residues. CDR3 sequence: CATSRGLADRTGELFF. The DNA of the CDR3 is TGTGCCACCAGCAGAGGACTAGCGGATCGCACCGGGGAGCTGTTTTTT.

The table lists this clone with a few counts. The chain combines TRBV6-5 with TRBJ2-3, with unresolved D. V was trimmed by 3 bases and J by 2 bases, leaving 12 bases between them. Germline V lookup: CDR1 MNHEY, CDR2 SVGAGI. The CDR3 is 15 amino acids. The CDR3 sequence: CASSYDNSPTDTQYF. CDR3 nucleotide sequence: TGTGCCAGCAGTTATGACAACAGCCCCACAGATACGCAGTATTTT.

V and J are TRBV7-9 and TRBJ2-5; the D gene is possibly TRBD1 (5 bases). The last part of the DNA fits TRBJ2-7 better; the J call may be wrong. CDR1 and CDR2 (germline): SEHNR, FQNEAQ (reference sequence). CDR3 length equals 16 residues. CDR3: CASSLRAGAEAYEQYF. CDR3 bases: TGTGCCAGCAGCTTAAGGGCTGGGGCAGAGGCCTACGAGCAGTACTTC.

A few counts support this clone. CDR3 coding DNA: TGTGCCAGCTCACCATCGACGGTTACCTACGAGCAGTACTTC. This translates into CASSPSTVTYEQYF. The chain combines TRBV18 with TRBJ2-7; D is undetermined. CDR3 length: 14 amino acids. V dropped 2 bases and J dropped 2 bases, with 10 bases sitting between them. Germline V gives CDR1 KGHSH, CDR2 LQKENI.

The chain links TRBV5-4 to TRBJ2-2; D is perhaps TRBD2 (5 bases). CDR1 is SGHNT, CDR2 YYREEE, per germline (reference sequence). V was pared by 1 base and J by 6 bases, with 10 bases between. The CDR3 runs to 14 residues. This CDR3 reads CASSLRGLSGELFF. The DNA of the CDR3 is TGTGCCAGCAGCTTGCGAGGGTTGTCCGGGGAGCTGTTTTTT. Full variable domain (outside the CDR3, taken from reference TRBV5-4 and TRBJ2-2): ETGVTQSPTHLIKTRGQQVTLRCSSQSGHNTVSWYQQALGQGPQFIFQYYREEENGRGNFPPRFSGLQFPNYSSELNVNALELDDSALYLCASSLRGLSGELFFGEGSRLTVL.

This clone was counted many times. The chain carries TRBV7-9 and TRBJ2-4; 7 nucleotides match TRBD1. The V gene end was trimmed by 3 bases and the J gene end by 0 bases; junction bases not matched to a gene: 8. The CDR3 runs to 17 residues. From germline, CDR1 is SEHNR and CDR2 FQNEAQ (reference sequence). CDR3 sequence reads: CASSFLTGEVAKNIQYF. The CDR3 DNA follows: TGTGCCAGCAGCTTTCTCACAGGGGAAGTAGCCAAAAACATTCAGTACTTC.

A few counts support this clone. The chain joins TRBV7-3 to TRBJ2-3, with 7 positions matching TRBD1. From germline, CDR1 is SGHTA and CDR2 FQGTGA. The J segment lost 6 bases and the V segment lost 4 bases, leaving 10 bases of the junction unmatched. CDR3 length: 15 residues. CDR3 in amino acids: CASSSSTGRRDTQYF. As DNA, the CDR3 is TGTGCCAGCAGCTCTTCGACAGGGCGGAGGGATACGCAGTATTTT.

CDR3 DNA sequence: TGTGCCAGCAGCTTCGGGGCAGGCAGCAATCAGCCCCAGCATTTT. Protein sequence: CASSFGAGSNQPQHF. This chain links TRBV11-2 with TRBJ1-5; D perhaps matches TRBD1 (5 bases). The CDR3 loop spans 15 amino acids. The V gene's germline CDR1 is SGHAT and CDR2 FQNNGV. With 3 bases removed from V and 1 base from J, the gap between germline ends came to 10 bases.

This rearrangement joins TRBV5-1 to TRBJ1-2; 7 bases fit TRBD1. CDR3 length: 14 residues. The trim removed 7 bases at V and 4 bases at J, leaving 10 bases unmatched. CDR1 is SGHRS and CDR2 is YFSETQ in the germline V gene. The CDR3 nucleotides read TGCGCCAGCCGGCCCCGACAGGGTGGCTATGGCTACACCTTC. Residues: CASRPRQGGYGYTF.

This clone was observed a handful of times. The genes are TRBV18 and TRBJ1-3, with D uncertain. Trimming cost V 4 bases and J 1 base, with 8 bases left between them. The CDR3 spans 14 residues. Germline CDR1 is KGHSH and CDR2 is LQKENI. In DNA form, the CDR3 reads TGTGCCAGCTCACAGGACGGATCTGGAAACACCATATATTTT. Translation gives CASSQDGSGNTIYF.

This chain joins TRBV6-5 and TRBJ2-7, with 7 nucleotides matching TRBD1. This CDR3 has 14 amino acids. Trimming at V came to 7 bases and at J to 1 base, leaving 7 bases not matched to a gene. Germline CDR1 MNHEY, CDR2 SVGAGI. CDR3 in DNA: TGTGCCAGCACCAAGACAGGGCTATCCTACGAGCAGTACTTC. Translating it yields CASTKTGLSYEQYF.

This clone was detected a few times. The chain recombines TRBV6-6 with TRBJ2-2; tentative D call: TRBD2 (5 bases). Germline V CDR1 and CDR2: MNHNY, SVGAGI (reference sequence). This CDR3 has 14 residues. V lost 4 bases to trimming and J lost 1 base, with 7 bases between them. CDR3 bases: TGTGCCAGCAGTTCTAGCCTGAACACCGGGGAGCTGTTTTTT. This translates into CASSSSLNTGELFF.

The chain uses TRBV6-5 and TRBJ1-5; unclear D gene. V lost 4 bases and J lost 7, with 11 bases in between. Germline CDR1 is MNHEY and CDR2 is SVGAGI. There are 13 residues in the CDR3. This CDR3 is CASSWLGWQPQHF. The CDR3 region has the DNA TGTGCCAGCAGTTGGCTTGGTTGGCAGCCCCAGCATTTT.